Described below is a single T cell receptor beta chain sequence and its context. The antigen remains unidentified. The data stem from a study of Ad26.COV2.S vaccination and SARS-CoV-2 variants. Study observations and caveats: Recipients of vaccine and of placebo showed similar breadth of their non-spike TCR repertoires. Total responses of T cells may have been underestimated by the analyses of TCR breadth and depth. Spike-specific TCR breadth ran higher among vaccine recipients than placebo recipients. After vaccination, reports described spike-specific CD8+ and CD4+ T cell responses as showing substantial breadth.

This table comes from immunoSEQ multiplex PCR, and its TCRdb copy is limited to in-frame clones, with some not included. Among roughly 180,000 clones, 87% were seen once, and the ten largest hold more than 4.5%. V dropped 4 bases and J dropped 4; count of bases not matched to a gene: 8. This CDR3 contains 15 residues. In germline, CDR1 is SNHLY, CDR2 FYNNEI. The J gene is TRBJ2-3, the V gene TRBV2; TRBD2 matches at 7 bases. Sequencing used peripheral blood, obtained after recovery from COVID-19. The TCR originated in a human donor who had recovered from COVID-19. Here the CDR3 reads CASSARREWADTQYF. CDR3 nucleotide sequence: TGTGCCAGCAGTGCGAGGCGGGAGTGGGCAGATACGCAGTATTTT.